The next 22 T cell receptor beta chains were all read from a single sample in a study of blood T cells in healthy people across ages. PCR was performed a second time for about 6 to 11 cycles using a sample-barcoded 5' primer and a J-beta primer mix. TCRdb fed the 5' RACE reads into MiXCR, producing one record per CDR3 protein. The sample consists of fewer than 800,000 distinct CDR3 sequences, just under 25% of them appearing once. The same data also went into a second study, on T cells of mothers and their children.

The sample taken for sequencing was blood. The source of these receptors is a boy aged 10-17 years in good health.

This clonotype was counted between two and nine times. The chain uses TRBV19 and TRBJ2-7; the D is unclear. Trimming stripped 4 bases from V and 3 bases from J, with 16 bases between. Looked up from germline, CDR1 is LNHDA and CDR2 is SQIVND (reference sequence). This CDR3 comprises 15 residues. The CDR3 DNA follows: TGTGCCAGTAGTACGGGTCTAGGGTACGACTACGAGCAGTACTTC. Translation: CASSTGLGYDYEQYF.

The genes are TRBV21-1 and TRBJ2-1; TRBD2 is taken as the D call from the table, unchecked against the DNA. TRBV21-1 is listed as a pseudogene. CDR3 length equals 16 residues. CDR3 region: CASSRPQREGYNEQFF. The DNA of the CDR3 is TGTGCCAGCAGCCGGCCGCAGCGGGAGGGATACAATGAGCAGTTCTTC.

The CDR3 bases are TGTGCCAGCAGCCCCCTGGCAGCAACTAATGAAAAACTGTTTTTT. Residues: CASSPLAATNEKLFF. V is TRBV11-3 and J is TRBJ1-4; no reliable D call. CDR1 is SGHNT, CDR2 YENEEA, per germline. The CDR3 extends over 15 amino acids. The V and J ends lost 5 bases and 0 bases respectively, with 10 bases between them. The full variable domain, rest sourced from reference TRBV11-3 and TRBJ1-4, is EAGVVQSPRYKIIEKKQPVAFWCNPISGHNTLYWYLQNLGQGPELLIRYENEEAVDDSQLPKDRFSAERLKGVDSTLKIQPAELGDSAVYLCASSPLAATNEKLFFGSGTQLSVL.

This clonotype has more than one count but fewer than ten. The CDR3 protein is CASSSLPPTRETQYF. The CDR3 coding sequence is TGTGCCAGCAGTTCCCTCCCCCCCACGAGGGAGACCCAGTACTTC. V gene TRBV27 combines with J gene TRBJ2-5; D uncertain. The CDR3 consists of 15 residues. Germline-derived CDR1 and CDR2 are MNHEY and SMNVEV (reference sequence). V lost 4 bases, J lost 5 bases, and 17 bases lay in between.

The chain is built from TRBV7-9 and TRBJ2-5; tentatively, D is TRBD2 (5 bases). The J call may be mistaken, given a closer DNA end match to TRBJ2-7. The germline V gene encodes CDR1 SEHNR and CDR2 FQNEAQ (reference sequence). The CDR3 extends over 12 amino acids. In DNA form, the CDR3 reads TGTGCCAGCAGGGGGTCGGGATCCGAGCAGTACTTC. It codes for CASRGSGSEQYF.

This clonotype was found a few times. The chain joins TRBV3-1 to TRBJ1-1, with D tentatively TRBD1 (6 bases). The CDR3 is 14 amino acids. Trimming cost V 1 base and J 5 bases, with 11 bases left between them. Germline-derived CDR1 and CDR2 are LGHDT and YNNKEL (reference sequence). The CDR3 DNA sequence: TGTGCCAGCAGCCAAGCCAGGGGAGGTACTGAAGCTTTCTTT. Its translation is CASSQARGGTEAFF.

This clonotype was seen a handful of times. The rearrangement links TRBV4-3 to TRBJ1-2; no clear D gene. V was clipped by 0 bases and J by 4 bases, with 9 bases between them. This CDR3 region has 14 residues. CDR1 and CDR2 (germline): LGHNA, YSLEER. The CDR3 DNA reads as TGCGCCAGCAGCCAAGACGCCGCTGGCTATGGCTACACCTTC. Its translation: CASSQDAAGYGYTF.

The V and J genes are TRBV25-1 and TRBJ2-3, with 10 bases lining up with TRBD1. Germline values: CDR1 MGHDK, CDR2 SYGVNS. This CDR3 is built from 12 residues. V lost 4 bases to trimming and J lost 9 bases; unmatched junction nucleotides: 1. CDR3 residues: CASSGQGATQYF. CDR3 coding DNA: TGTGCCAGCAGTGGACAGGGGGCAACGCAGTATTTT.

In DNA form, the CDR3 reads TGTGCCAGCAGCTTGTGGACCGGGACAGGGTTTGGGGCGGATTGGAACACTGAAGCTTTCTTT. Translation gives CASSLWTGTGFGADWNTEAFF. The chain links TRBV5-6 to TRBJ1-1, with 9 bases aligning to TRBD1. Per germline, CDR1 SGHDT and CDR2 YYEEEE. The CDR3 extends over 21 amino acids. V shed 1 base and J 1 base; nucleotides not matched to a gene: 20.

Written as DNA, the CDR3 is TGTGCCAGTAGTATGGGACAGTATTTAGATACGCAGTATTTT. Its protein is CASSMGQYLDTQYF. The genes are TRBV19 and TRBJ2-3; the match to TRBD1 covers 7 bases. This CDR3 contains 14 residues. Germline V CDR1 and CDR2: LNHDA, SQIVND (reference sequence). Trimming took 3 bases from V and 5 from J; bases not matched to a gene: 5.

The V and J genes are TRBV29-1 and TRBJ1-1; 12 nucleotides match TRBD1. This CDR3 has 14 residues. J lost 3 bases, V lost 6 bases, and 5 bases had no gene match. Germline V lookup: CDR1 SQVTM, CDR2 ANQGSEA. In DNA form, the CDR3 reads TGCAGCGTGGGGACAGGGGGCTTGTACACTGAAGCTTTCTTT. This gives the protein CSVGTGGLYTEAFF.

This chain links TRBV29-1 with TRBJ1-1, with 7 bases fitting TRBD1. V lost 5 bases and J lost 8; bases outside the gene matches: 8. The CDR3 runs 12 residues. Germline V gene lookup returns CDR1 SQVTM and CDR2 ANQGSEA. The CDR3 protein is CSVRGRGREAFF. The CDR3 DNA reads TGCAGCGTTCGGGGGAGGGGGCGCGAAGCTTTCTTT.

In its sample, this clonotype was seen many times. The genes are TRBV29-1 and TRBJ2-7; 9 nucleotides agree with TRBD2. Per germline, CDR1 SQVTM and CDR2 ANQGSEA. The CDR3 is 16 residues long. J was trimmed by 6 bases and V by 6 bases; bases with no gene match: 18. CDR3 bases: TGCAGCGTGACGTACCCCATAGCGGGAGTGTCTGGCGAGCAGTACTTC. Encoded protein: CSVTYPIAGVSGEQYF.

This clonotype turned up a few times. The V call is TRBV27, the J call TRBJ2-5; D not certain. The CDR3 loop spans 13 amino acids. Germline values: CDR1 MNHEY, CDR2 SMNVEV (reference sequence). Trimming cost V 5 bases and J 4 bases, with 11 bases left between them. The CDR3 nucleotides are TGTGCCAGCAGTATTCGCCCAGGAGAGACCCAGTACTTC. This encodes CASSIRPGETQYF.

The V and J genes are TRBV10-3 and TRBJ2-7, with 10 bases fitting TRBD2. Germline CDR1 ENHRY, CDR2 SYGVKD. V gave up 8 bases and J gave up 3 bases; unmatched junction bases: 7. This CDR3 is built from 14 residues. Here the CDR3 DNA reads TGTGCCATCGGCGAGCGGGAGGGCCTCTACGAGCAGTACTTC. Its protein is CAIGEREGLYEQYF.

The V call is TRBV24-1, the J call TRBJ2-1, with D perhaps TRBD1 (6 bases). This CDR3 is built from 16 residues. V was shortened by 2 bases and J by 0 bases, with 10 bases between the two germline ends. Germline assignment: CDR1 KGHDR and CDR2 SFDVKD. The CDR3 loop is CATSDYRESSYNEQFF. The CDR3 DNA follows: TGTGCCACCAGTGATTACAGGGAGAGCTCCTACAATGAGCAGTTCTTC.

This clonotype was seen a handful of times. The chain has TRBV7-6 and TRBJ2-5; 7 positions match TRBD2. Looked up from germline, CDR1 is SGHVS and CDR2 is FNYEAQ. This CDR3 has 16 residues. V shed 0 bases and J 0 bases; nucleotides not matched to a gene: 4. The CDR3 DNA follows: TGTGCCAGCAGCTTAGCGGTTAGCGGGTACCAAGAGACCCAGTACTTC. This codes for CASSLAVSGYQETQYF.

The chain links TRBV20-1 to TRBJ2-7, with D maybe TRBD1 (5 bases). CDR1 is DFQATT, CDR2 SNEGSKA, per germline (reference sequence). The CDR3 runs 12 residues. V lost 1 base and J lost 2, with 6 bases in between. The CDR3 DNA reads as TGCAGTGCTAGAGGGGGCGCCTACGAGCAGTACTTC. This translates into CSARGGAYEQYF.

The V call is TRBV29-1, the J call TRBJ2-5, with D perhaps TRBD1 (6 bases). This CDR3 contains 16 residues. Germline assignment: CDR1 SQVTM and CDR2 ANQGSEA. The chain's CDR3 is CIAPPPVQGTPETQYF. The CDR3 coding sequence is TGCATCGCTCCGCCGCCCGTACAGGGAACCCCAGAGACCCAGTACTTC.

The gene calls are TRBV7-2 and TRBJ2-5, with a tentative D call TRBD1 (6 bases). V lost 9 bases to trimming and J lost 1 base, with 24 bases between them. This CDR3 is built from 17 residues. Looked up from germline, CDR1 is SGHTA and CDR2 is FQGNSA. The CDR3 protein is CARSVQPPGHPQETQYF. The CDR3 DNA follows: TGTGCCAGGAGCGTCCAACCCCCGGGACACCCCCAAGAGACCCAGTACTTC. Full variable domain (outside the CDR3, taken from reference TRBV7-2 and TRBJ2-5): GAGVSQSPSNKVTEKGKDVELRCDPISGHTALYWYRQSLGQGLEFLIYFQGNSAPDKSGLPSDRFSAERTGGSVSTLTIQRTQQEDSAVYLCARSVQPPGHPQETQYFGPGTRLLVL.

The J gene is TRBJ2-5, the V gene TRBV4-3; 7 bases line up with TRBD2. This CDR3 has 14 residues. J lost 5 bases, V lost 1 base, and 4 bases had no gene match. Germline V gene lookup returns CDR1 LGHNA and CDR2 YSLEER. CDR3 DNA: TGCGCCAGCAGCCAAGGCGCGGGGGAGGAGACCCAGTACTTC. This sequence encodes CASSQGAGEETQYF.

The V call is TRBV29-1, the J call TRBJ2-5; D is undetermined. Trimming left V 7 bases short and J 4 bases short, with 19 bases between. Germline values: CDR1 SQVTM, CDR2 ANQGSEA. The CDR3 length is 14 residues. The CDR3 sequence: CSATIGFSGETQYF. The CDR3 nucleotides read TGCAGCGCAACCATCGGATTTTCGGGAGAGACCCAGTACTTC.